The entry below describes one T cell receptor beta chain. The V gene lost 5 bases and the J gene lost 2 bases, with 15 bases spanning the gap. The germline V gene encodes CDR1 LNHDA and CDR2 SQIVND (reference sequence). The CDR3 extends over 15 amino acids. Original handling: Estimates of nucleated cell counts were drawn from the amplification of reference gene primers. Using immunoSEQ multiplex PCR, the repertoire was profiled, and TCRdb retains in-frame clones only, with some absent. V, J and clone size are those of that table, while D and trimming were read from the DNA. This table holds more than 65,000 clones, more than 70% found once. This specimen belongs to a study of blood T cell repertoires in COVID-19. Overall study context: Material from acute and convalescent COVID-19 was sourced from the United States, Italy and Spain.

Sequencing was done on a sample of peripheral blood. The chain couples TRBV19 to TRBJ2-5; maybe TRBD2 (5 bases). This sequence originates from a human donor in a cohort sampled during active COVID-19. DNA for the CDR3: TGTGCCAGTAGTCACCGGACTGCAGGTCAAGAGACCCAGTACTTC. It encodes CASSHRTAGQETQYF.